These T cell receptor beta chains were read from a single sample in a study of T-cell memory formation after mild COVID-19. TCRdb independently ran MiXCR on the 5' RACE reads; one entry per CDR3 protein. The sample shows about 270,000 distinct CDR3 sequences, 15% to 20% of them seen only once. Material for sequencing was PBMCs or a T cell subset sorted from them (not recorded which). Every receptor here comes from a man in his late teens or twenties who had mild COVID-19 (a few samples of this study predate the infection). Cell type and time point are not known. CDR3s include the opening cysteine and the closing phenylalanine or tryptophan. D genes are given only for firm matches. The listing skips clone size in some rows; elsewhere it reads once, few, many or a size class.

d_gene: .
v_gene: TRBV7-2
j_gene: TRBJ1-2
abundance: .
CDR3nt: TGTGCCAGCAGCTTCCCCGACCTACGAGGCTACACCTTC
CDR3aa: CASSFPDLRGYTF

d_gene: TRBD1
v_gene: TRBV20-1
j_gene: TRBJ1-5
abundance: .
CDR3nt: TGCAGTGCATCGCGGGGACAGGGGTTTTATCAGCCCCAGCATTTT
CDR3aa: CSASRGQGFYQPQHF

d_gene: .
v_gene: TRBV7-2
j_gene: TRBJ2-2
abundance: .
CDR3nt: TGTGCCAGCAGCATCCGTATCACCGGGGAGCTGTTTTTT
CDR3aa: CASSIRITGELFF

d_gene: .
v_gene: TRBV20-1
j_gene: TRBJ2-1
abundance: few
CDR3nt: TGCAGTGCGAGGGGCCGGAATGAGCAGTTCTTC
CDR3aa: CSARGRNEQFF

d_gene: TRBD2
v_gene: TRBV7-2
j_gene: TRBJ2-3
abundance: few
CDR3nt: TGTGCCAGCGGAAGCGGGGGAGTCCCCCGCACAGATACGCAGTATTTT
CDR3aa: CASGSGGVPRTDTQYF

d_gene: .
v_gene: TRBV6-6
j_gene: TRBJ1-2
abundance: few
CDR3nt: TGTGCCAGCACCACCCCAGGGGATGGCTACACCTTC
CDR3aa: CASTTPGDGYTF

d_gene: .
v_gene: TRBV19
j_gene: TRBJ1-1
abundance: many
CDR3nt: TGTGCCAGTAGTTCAGGGGTGGGCACTGAAGCTTTCTTT
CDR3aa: CASSSGVGTEAFF

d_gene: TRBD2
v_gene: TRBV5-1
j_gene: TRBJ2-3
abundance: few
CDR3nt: TGCGCCAGCAGCATAGGGACTAGCGGCACAGATACGCAGTATTTT
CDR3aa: CASSIGTSGTDTQYF

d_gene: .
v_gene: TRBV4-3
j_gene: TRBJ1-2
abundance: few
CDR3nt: TGCGCCAGCAGCCAGGGTCACCTACAGGGATTGGACGGCTACACCTTC
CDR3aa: CASSQGHLQGLDGYTF

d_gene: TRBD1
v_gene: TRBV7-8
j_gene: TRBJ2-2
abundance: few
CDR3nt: TGTGCCAGCAGCGCGTACCCTAAGGGGGCTACCGGGGAGCTGTTTTTT
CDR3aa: CASSAYPKGATGELFF

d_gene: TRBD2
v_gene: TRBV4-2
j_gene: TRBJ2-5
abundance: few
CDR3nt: TGTGCCAGCAGCCAAAAAGGGCTAGCGGGGGAGGGGGAGACCCAGTACTTC
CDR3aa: CASSQKGLAGEGETQYF

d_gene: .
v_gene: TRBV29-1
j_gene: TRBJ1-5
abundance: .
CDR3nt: TGCAGCGCCATGGGGTCCGGCAATCAGCCCCAGCATTTT
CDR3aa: CSAMGSGNQPQHF

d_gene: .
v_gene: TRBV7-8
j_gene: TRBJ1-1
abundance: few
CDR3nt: TGTGCCAGCAGAAACACCCCGAACACTGAAGCTTTCTTT
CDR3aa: CASRNTPNTEAFF

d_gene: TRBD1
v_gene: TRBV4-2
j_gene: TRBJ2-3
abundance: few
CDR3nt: TGTGCCAGCAGGGGACAGGGAACCACAGATACGCAGTATTTT
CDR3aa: CASRGQGTTDTQYF

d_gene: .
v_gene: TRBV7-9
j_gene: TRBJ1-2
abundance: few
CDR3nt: TGTGCCAGCAGCGGAACGGACAGATTCGACTATGGCTACACCTTC
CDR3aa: CASSGTDRFDYGYTF

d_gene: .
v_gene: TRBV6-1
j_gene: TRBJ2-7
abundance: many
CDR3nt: TGTGCCAGCAGTGAAGCTGGGTGGCAGTCGGCGTACTTC
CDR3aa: CASSEAGWQSAYF

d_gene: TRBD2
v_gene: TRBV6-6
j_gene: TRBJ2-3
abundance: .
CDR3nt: TGTGCCAGCAGTTACACTAGCGGGAGCACAGATACGCAGTATTTT
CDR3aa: CASSYTSGSTDTQYF

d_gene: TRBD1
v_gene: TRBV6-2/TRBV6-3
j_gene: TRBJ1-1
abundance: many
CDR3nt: TGTGCCAGCAGTTATCGCACAGGGGCCGGCACTGAAGCTTTCTTT
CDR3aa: CASSYRTGAGTEAFF

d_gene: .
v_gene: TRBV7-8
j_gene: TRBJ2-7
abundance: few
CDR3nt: TGTGCCAGCAGCTCCAGGGGATCGTCTGAGCAGTACTTC
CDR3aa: CASSSRGSSEQYF

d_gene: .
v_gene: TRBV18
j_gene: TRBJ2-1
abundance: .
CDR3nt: TGTGCCAGCTCAAGAGAGGGAGATGAGCAGTTCTTC
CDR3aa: CASSREGDEQFF

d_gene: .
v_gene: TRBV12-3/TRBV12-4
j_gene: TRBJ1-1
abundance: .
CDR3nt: TGTGCCAGCAGTTTCCGGAGTAACACTGAAGCTTTCTTT
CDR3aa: CASSFRSNTEAFF

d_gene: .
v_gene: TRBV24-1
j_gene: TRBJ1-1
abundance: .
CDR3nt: TGTGCCACCAGTGATCCCGGACATTTGAACACTGAAGCTTTCTTT
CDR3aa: CATSDPGHLNTEAFF

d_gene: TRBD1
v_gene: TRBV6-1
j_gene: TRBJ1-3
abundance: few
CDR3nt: TGTGCCAGCAGTCCGGGACAGGGGACAACTGGAAACACCATATATTTT
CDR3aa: CASSPGQGTTGNTIYF

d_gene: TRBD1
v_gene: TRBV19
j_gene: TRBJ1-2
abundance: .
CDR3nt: TGTGCCAGTAGAGCCCCGGGACAGAACTATGGCTACACCTTC
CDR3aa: CASRAPGQNYGYTF

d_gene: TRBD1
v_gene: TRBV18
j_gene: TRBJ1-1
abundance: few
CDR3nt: TGTGCCAGCTCACCACCACAGGGGCGCTTGAACACTGAAGCTTTCTTT
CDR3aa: CASSPPQGRLNTEAFF

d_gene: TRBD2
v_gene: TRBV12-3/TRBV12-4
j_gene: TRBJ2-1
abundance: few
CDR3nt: TGTGCCAGCATCTCTAGCGGGGGGAAGTTGGGATTTGGCTACAATGAGCAGTTCTTC
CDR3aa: CASISSGGKLGFGYNEQFF

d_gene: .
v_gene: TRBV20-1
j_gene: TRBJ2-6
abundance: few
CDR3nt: TGCAGTGCTAGTGGTGGGGCCAACGTCCTGACTTTC
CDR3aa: CSASGGANVLTF

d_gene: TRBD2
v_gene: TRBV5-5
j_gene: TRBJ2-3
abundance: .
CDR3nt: TGTGCCAGCAGCCCCAGCAGCGGGGCCACAGATACGCAGTATTTT
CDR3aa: CASSPSSGATDTQYF

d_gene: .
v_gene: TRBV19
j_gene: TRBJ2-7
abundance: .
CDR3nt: TGTGCCAGTAGTGTCCCCGGGGGTTCTTCCTACGAGCAGTACTTC
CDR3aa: CASSVPGGSSYEQYF

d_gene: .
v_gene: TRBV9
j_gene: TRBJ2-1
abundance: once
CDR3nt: TGTGCCAGCAGCCCAGCGGACAGAGAGCAGTTCTTC
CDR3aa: CASSPADREQFF

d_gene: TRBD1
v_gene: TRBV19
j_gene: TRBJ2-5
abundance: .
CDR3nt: TGTGCCAGTAGTATGGCCGTCGGACAGGTACAAGAGACCCAGTACTTC
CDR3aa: CASSMAVGQVQETQYF

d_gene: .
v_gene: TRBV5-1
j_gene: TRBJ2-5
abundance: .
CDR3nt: TGCGCCAGCAGCACCGCTCATCAGGAGACCCAGTACTTC
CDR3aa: CASSTAHQETQYF

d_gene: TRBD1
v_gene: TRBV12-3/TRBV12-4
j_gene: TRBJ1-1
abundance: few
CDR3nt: TGTGCCAGCAGGAAGACGGACAGGGGGTGGACTGAAGCTTTCTTT
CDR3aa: CASRKTDRGWTEAFF

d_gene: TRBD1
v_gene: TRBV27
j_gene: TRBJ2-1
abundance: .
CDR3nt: TGTGCCAGCAGTGCCGGGACAGGGCATGAGCAGTTCTTC
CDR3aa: CASSAGTGHEQFF

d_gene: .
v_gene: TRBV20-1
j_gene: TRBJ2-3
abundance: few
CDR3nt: TGCAGTGCTAGAGTTCCCGGGCCAGATACGCAGTATTTT
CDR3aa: CSARVPGPDTQYF

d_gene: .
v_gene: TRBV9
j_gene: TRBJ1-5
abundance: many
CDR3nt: TGTGCCAGCAGCGTACATGGGCAGGACAATCAGCCCCAGCATTTT
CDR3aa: CASSVHGQDNQPQHF

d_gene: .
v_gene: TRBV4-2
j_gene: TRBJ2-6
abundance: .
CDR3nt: TGTGCCAGCAGCCACGGACAGACCTCTGGGGCCAACGTCCTGACTTTC
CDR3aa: CASSHGQTSGANVLTF

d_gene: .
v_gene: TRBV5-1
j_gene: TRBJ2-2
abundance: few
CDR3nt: TGCGCCAGACGGGATATCGGGGAGCTGTTTTTT
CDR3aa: CARRDIGELFF

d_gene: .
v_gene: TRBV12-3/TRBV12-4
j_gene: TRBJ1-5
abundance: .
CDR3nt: TGTGCCAGCAGTTTAAATTGGCAGAATAATCAGCCCCAGCATTTT
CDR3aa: CASSLNWQNNQPQHF

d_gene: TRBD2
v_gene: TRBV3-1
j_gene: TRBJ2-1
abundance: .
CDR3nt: TGTGCCAGCAGCCAATTAGGACTAGCGGGGCCAGGGGAGCAGTTCTTC
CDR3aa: CASSQLGLAGPGEQFF

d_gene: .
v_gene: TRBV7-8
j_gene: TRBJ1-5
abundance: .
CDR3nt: TGTGCCAGCAGCTTATGGGCAGGGGCCCTCAATCAGCCCCAGCATTTT
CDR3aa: CASSLWAGALNQPQHF

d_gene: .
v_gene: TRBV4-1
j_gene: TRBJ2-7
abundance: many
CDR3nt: TGCGCCAGCAGCCAAGTGGGACGGGACCCAAAGAGGGGCGAGCAGTACTTC
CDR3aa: CASSQVGRDPKRGEQYF

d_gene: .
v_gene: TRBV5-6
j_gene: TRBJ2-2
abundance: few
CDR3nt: TGTGCCAGCAGCCGCGGACGGCAAGCCCAAACTTATAGGAACACCGGGGAGCTGTTTTTT
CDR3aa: CASSRGRQAQTYRNTGELFF

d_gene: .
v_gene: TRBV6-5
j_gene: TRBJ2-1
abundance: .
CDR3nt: TGTGCCAGCAGCGCCGGGACAGAGCAGTTCTTC
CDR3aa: CASSAGTEQFF

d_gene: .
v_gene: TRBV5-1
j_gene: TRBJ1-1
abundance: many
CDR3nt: TGCGCCAGCAGCTTGACGGTCTCAGGGGACACTGAAGCTTTCTTT
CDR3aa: CASSLTVSGDTEAFF

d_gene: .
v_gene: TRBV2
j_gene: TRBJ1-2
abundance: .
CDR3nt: TGTGCCAGCAACCGGGACCCCCGGGTGAGCTACACCTTC
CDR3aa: CASNRDPRVSYTF

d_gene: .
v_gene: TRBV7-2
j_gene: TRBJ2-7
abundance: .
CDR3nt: TGTGCCAGCAGCCGCCGGGTCGCTCTTCCTACCGAGCAGTACTTC
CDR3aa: CASSRRVALPTEQYF

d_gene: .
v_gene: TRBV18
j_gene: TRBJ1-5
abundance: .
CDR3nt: TGTGCCAGCTCACAGGGGCATAGCAATCAGCCCCAGCATTTT
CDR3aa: CASSQGHSNQPQHF

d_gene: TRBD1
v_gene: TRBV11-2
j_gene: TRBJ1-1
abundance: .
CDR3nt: TGTGCCAGCAGCGGAGGAGGGGGCCGCACTGAAGCTTTCTTT
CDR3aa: CASSGGGGRTEAFF